This TCR beta chain was identified during a study of T cell changes during pregnancy in multiple sclerosis. The table came from immunoSEQ multiplex PCR; TCRdb's copy has only in-frame clones and leaves some out. In the table there are 10,000 to 15,000 clones, 75% to 90% of which are singletons. The source is a female donor in good health, enrolled as a control in a pregnancy study. The sample consisted of CD8+ T cells from peripheral blood mononuclear cells, taken after pregnancy.

The CDR3 bases are TGTGCCAGCAGCTTATCCGACAGGGGTAATGAGCAGTTCTTC. The encoded protein is CASSLSDRGNEQFF. This chain connects TRBV7-8 to TRBJ2-1; 8 bases match TRBD1. The junction had 4 bases not matched to a gene; V was cut back by 2 bases and J by 7 bases. The CDR3 is 14 residues long. CDR1 and CDR2 from the germline V gene are SGHVS and FQNEAQ.